The rows below give T cell receptor beta chains drawn from one sample of a study of regulatory T cells in long-lasting Graves disease. TCRdb re-analysed the multiplex PCR reads in MiXCR, keeping a single row per CDR3 protein. The sample yields hundreds of thousands of distinct CDR3 sequences, around 16% seen once. This sample was also put to use in a study of T cells in Graves' hyperthyroidism and ophthalmopathy.

Specimen: peripheral blood mononuclear cells (PBMCs), collected at new diagnosis, from a patient treated with antithyroid drugs. All receptors come from a woman in her thirties or forties with Graves disease. Each CDR3 is given with its conserved first and last residue. D genes are given only for firm matches. Expanded clones get a size class; other rows say once, few or many, or leave the size out.

abundance: few; d_gene: .; j_gene: TRBJ1-2; v_gene: TRBV3-1; CDR3nt: TGTGCCAGCAGCCAACCTCGGGGAAATGGCTACACCTTC; CDR3aa: CASSQPRGNGYTF
abundance: many; d_gene: TRBD1; j_gene: TRBJ1-2; v_gene: TRBV11-2; CDR3nt: TGTGCCAGCAGCTTGGGACAGAAATATTATGGCTACACCTTC; CDR3aa: CASSLGQKYYGYTF
abundance: many; d_gene: .; j_gene: TRBJ1-1; v_gene: TRBV27; CDR3nt: TGTGCCAGCAGTTTTCTCGGGGGAGACACTGAAGCTTTCTTT; CDR3aa: CASSFLGGDTEAFF
abundance: .; d_gene: .; j_gene: TRBJ2-3; v_gene: TRBV20-1; CDR3nt: TGCAGTGCAGGGGGGAAGTCAGGCACAGATACGCAGTATTTT; CDR3aa: CSAGGKSGTDTQYF
abundance: few; d_gene: TRBD2; j_gene: TRBJ2-1; v_gene: TRBV5-8; CDR3nt: TGTGCCAGCAGCTTGGGGGATGGCGGGAGCGACAATGAGCAGTTCTTC; CDR3aa: CASSLGDGGSDNEQFF
abundance: many; d_gene: .; j_gene: TRBJ2-7; v_gene: TRBV5-5; CDR3nt: TGTGCCAGCAGCTCGGAAAGGAGGGGTTTCCACGAGCAGTACTTC; CDR3aa: CASSSERRGFHEQYF
abundance: .; d_gene: TRBD2; j_gene: TRBJ2-1; v_gene: TRBV20-1; CDR3nt: TGCAGTACTATAGACGCCGGGCCTAGCGGGGTTTACAATGAGCAGTTCTTC; CDR3aa: CSTIDAGPSGVYNEQFF
abundance: few; d_gene: .; j_gene: TRBJ2-7; v_gene: TRBV20-1; CDR3nt: TGTAGTGCTGACTTGGGGAGCACCTACGAGCAGTACTTC; CDR3aa: CSADLGSTYEQYF
abundance: .; d_gene: .; j_gene: TRBJ1-3; v_gene: TRBV6-2/TRBV6-3; CDR3nt: TGTGCCAGCAGTCGTCAAGGGGACACCATATATTTT; CDR3aa: CASSRQGDTIYF
abundance: many; d_gene: TRBD2; j_gene: TRBJ2-5; v_gene: TRBV3-1; CDR3nt: TGTGCCAGCAGCCAGGGGTTAGCGGGAGCTTTAGGAGAGACCCAGTACTTC; CDR3aa: CASSQGLAGALGETQYF
abundance: .; d_gene: .; j_gene: TRBJ1-1; v_gene: TRBV7-8; CDR3nt: TGTGCCAGCAGCTTAGACGCAGGGTGGGGCACTGAAGCTTTCTTT; CDR3aa: CASSLDAGWGTEAFF
abundance: few; d_gene: .; j_gene: TRBJ2-1; v_gene: TRBV7-3; CDR3nt: TGTGCCAGCAGCTTTTCCTGGGGGGATGAGCAGTTCTTC; CDR3aa: CASSFSWGDEQFF
abundance: .; d_gene: .; j_gene: TRBJ2-3; v_gene: TRBV29-1; CDR3nt: TGCAGCGTTGAAGAGGTAAAACCTCCGAGCTATAGCACAGATACGCAGTATTTT; CDR3aa: CSVEEVKPPSYSTDTQYF
abundance: .; d_gene: .; j_gene: TRBJ2-6; v_gene: TRBV20-1; CDR3nt: TGCAGTGCCGGGGGAGGTGGGGCCAACGTCCTGACTTTC; CDR3aa: CSAGGGGANVLTF
abundance: many; d_gene: .; j_gene: TRBJ1-2; v_gene: TRBV2; CDR3nt: TGTGCCAGCAGTGATAGACTTGGGGCTGCTAACTATGGCTACACCTTC; CDR3aa: CASSDRLGAANYGYTF
abundance: .; d_gene: .; j_gene: TRBJ2-7; v_gene: TRBV7-9; CDR3nt: TGTGCCAGCAGCTTCGAAACTAGTGGGAGCGAGCAGTACTTC; CDR3aa: CASSFETSGSEQYF
abundance: few; d_gene: TRBD1; j_gene: TRBJ2-2; v_gene: TRBV16; CDR3nt: TGTGCCAGCAGCCAATCTGCGACAGGGAGCACCGGGGAGCTGTTTTTT; CDR3aa: CASSQSATGSTGELFF